The rows below give T cell receptor beta chains drawn from one sample of a study of T cells in Graves' hyperthyroidism and ophthalmopathy. One entry per CDR3 protein, called by TCRdb with MiXCR from the multiplex PCR reads. The sample lists 540,000 or so distinct CDR3 sequences, 35% to 55% seen once, with under 20% in the top ten. Sequencing was done on a sample of peripheral blood or thyroid tissue (not recorded which). These receptors all stem from an adult woman with Graves' disease, either hyperthyroidism or ophthalmopathy (not recorded which). Both conserved end residues are part of each CDR3. The order of the fields is J gene, V gene, D gene, CDR3 protein. A D gene is named only where the DNA matches it firmly.

J gene: TRBJ1-5
V gene: TRBV12-3/TRBV12-4
D gene: .
CDR3 protein: CASSEVVSNQPQHF

J gene: TRBJ2-3
V gene: TRBV9
D gene: .
CDR3 protein: CASFPGTQYF

J gene: TRBJ1-6
V gene: TRBV25-1
D gene: .
CDR3 protein: CASSARAINSPLHF

J gene: TRBJ2-2
V gene: TRBV20-1
D gene: TRBD1
CDR3 protein: CSAIPGQITGELFF

J gene: TRBJ1-6
V gene: TRBV19
D gene: .
CDR3 protein: CASCGGSNSPLHF

J gene: TRBJ2-6
V gene: TRBV7-2
D gene: .
CDR3 protein: CASSLTGPGANVLTF

J gene: TRBJ2-3
V gene: TRBV20-1
D gene: .
CDR3 protein: CSARDPIGGDRTDTQYF

J gene: TRBJ1-5
V gene: TRBV19
D gene: .
CDR3 protein: CASNEGAKGNQPQHF

J gene: TRBJ1-1
V gene: TRBV20-1
D gene: .
CDR3 protein: CSARDGGAFF

J gene: TRBJ1-1
V gene: TRBV7-9
D gene: .
CDR3 protein: CASSLGGQEAFF

J gene: TRBJ2-7
V gene: TRBV20-1
D gene: .
CDR3 protein: CSARRRTDSYEQYF

J gene: TRBJ2-7
V gene: TRBV2
D gene: .
CDR3 protein: CASTGGPFSSYEQYF

J gene: TRBJ1-5
V gene: TRBV19
D gene: TRBD1
CDR3 protein: CASSPGQAWYQPQHF

J gene: TRBJ2-7
V gene: TRBV18
D gene: .
CDR3 protein: CASSDTGGVHEQYF

J gene: TRBJ2-7
V gene: TRBV30
D gene: TRBD2
CDR3 protein: CALTGTSVSEQYF

J gene: TRBJ1-4
V gene: TRBV7-9
D gene: .
CDR3 protein: CASSPGQSNEKLFF

J gene: TRBJ1-1
V gene: TRBV6-1
D gene: TRBD1
CDR3 protein: CAISEDQGGMAEAFF

J gene: TRBJ2-7
V gene: TRBV30
D gene: .
CDR3 protein: CAWSSGGSHEQYF

J gene: TRBJ1-1
V gene: TRBV3-1
D gene: .
CDR3 protein: CASSQDNRAQAFF

J gene: TRBJ1-4
V gene: TRBV20-1
D gene: TRBD1
CDR3 protein: CSADRGRINPEKLFF

J gene: TRBJ2-7
V gene: TRBV6-5
D gene: .
CDR3 protein: CASRYIYEQYF

J gene: TRBJ2-2
V gene: TRBV10-3
D gene: .
CDR3 protein: CAISGEVLNTGELFF

J gene: TRBJ2-7
V gene: TRBV6-1
D gene: TRBD2
CDR3 protein: CATEVLAGGPNEQYF

J gene: TRBJ1-2
V gene: TRBV10-3
D gene: TRBD1
CDR3 protein: CAISSTGFGYTF

J gene: TRBJ1-3
V gene: TRBV30
D gene: TRBD1
CDR3 protein: CAWTRGNSGNTIYF

J gene: TRBJ1-2
V gene: TRBV29-1
D gene: TRBD1
CDR3 protein: CSVRLTGAEGYTF

J gene: TRBJ2-6
V gene: TRBV10-3
D gene: .
CDR3 protein: CAISGFVTNTEAF

J gene: TRBJ2-3
V gene: TRBV24-1
D gene: TRBD1
CDR3 protein: CATSDRTGGGSTDTQYF

J gene: TRBJ1-2
V gene: TRBV24-1
D gene: .
CDR3 protein: CATSDSRIGFGYTF

J gene: TRBJ2-2
V gene: TRBV2
D gene: .
CDR3 protein: CASTRQLDRPGELFF

J gene: TRBJ2-7
V gene: TRBV5-1
D gene: .
CDR3 protein: CASSPVLGNEQYF

J gene: TRBJ2-7
V gene: TRBV10-3
D gene: TRBD1
CDR3 protein: CAIKAGGEQYF

J gene: TRBJ2-5
V gene: TRBV4-1
D gene: .
CDR3 protein: CASSQLFRLVETQYF

J gene: TRBJ2-6
V gene: TRBV7-2
D gene: .
CDR3 protein: CASSSRNSGANVLTF

J gene: TRBJ2-7
V gene: TRBV4-2
D gene: TRBD1
CDR3 protein: CASSQDHIGTGGYEQYF

J gene: TRBJ2-2
V gene: TRBV13
D gene: .
CDR3 protein: CASSLEGTGGSCFF

J gene: TRBJ1-1
V gene: TRBV10-1
D gene: .
CDR3 protein: CASMADNTEAFF

J gene: TRBJ2-5
V gene: TRBV25-1
D gene: TRBD1
CDR3 protein: CASSDQGQGMMETQYF

J gene: TRBJ1-1
V gene: TRBV29-1
D gene: .
CDR3 protein: CSVVLNTEAFF

J gene: TRBJ1-1
V gene: TRBV25-1
D gene: TRBD1
CDR3 protein: CASSEAPGQGRNTEAFF

J gene: TRBJ2-1
V gene: TRBV20-1
D gene: TRBD2
CDR3 protein: CSARDVAGGPHEQFF

J gene: TRBJ2-7
V gene: TRBV10-3
D gene: .
CDR3 protein: CAISGEGSGEQYF

J gene: TRBJ2-5
V gene: TRBV7-9
D gene: .
CDR3 protein: CASNTIETQYF

J gene: TRBJ2-5
V gene: TRBV20-1
D gene: TRBD2
CDR3 protein: CSASGGAETQYF

J gene: TRBJ1-4
V gene: TRBV7-9
D gene: .
CDR3 protein: CASSPREKLFF

J gene: TRBJ2-2
V gene: TRBV20-1
D gene: .
CDR3 protein: CSASTSSGGELFF

J gene: TRBJ1-1
V gene: TRBV7-9
D gene: TRBD1
CDR3 protein: CASSLQGAMNTEAFF

J gene: TRBJ2-2
V gene: TRBV7-2
D gene: .
CDR3 protein: CASSLIEGPGELFF

J gene: TRBJ1-6
V gene: TRBV20-1
D gene: .
CDR3 protein: CSAREELNQPHF

J gene: TRBJ1-5
V gene: TRBV10-3
D gene: .
CDR3 protein: CAISESWDQPQHF

J gene: TRBJ2-7
V gene: TRBV14
D gene: TRBD2
CDR3 protein: CASSHGGREWDEQYF

J gene: TRBJ1-5
V gene: TRBV28
D gene: .
CDR3 protein: CASSLVRQPQHF

J gene: TRBJ2-5
V gene: TRBV20-1
D gene: TRBD1
CDR3 protein: CSASRGYQETQYF

J gene: TRBJ1-6
V gene: TRBV4-2
D gene: .
CDR3 protein: CASSQERQPNSPLHF

J gene: TRBJ1-1
V gene: TRBV13
D gene: .
CDR3 protein: CASSRRGRYTEAFF